This T cell receptor beta chain was profiled in a study of blood T cell repertoires in COVID-19. Study-level information: PBMCs, B-cell-depleted T cells, or T cells provided the cDNA or gDNA that made up the material.

Data came from immunoSEQ multiplex PCR; TCRdb stores just in-frame clones and leaves some out. The sample shows more than 100,000 clones, roughly nine tenths of them seen only once. CDR3 length equals 15 residues. The V gene's germline CDR1 is MNHNS and CDR2 SASEGT. Trimming took off 2 bases at V and 2 bases at J, with 11 bases between the two ends. Sample: peripheral blood. This receptor was taken from a human donor in a cohort sampled during active COVID-19. The chain has TRBV6-1 and TRBJ2-3; TRBD2 is a possible D gene (6 bases). In DNA, the CDR3 is TGTGCCAGCAGTGAAATTCGCGGGATCACAGATACGCAGTATTTT. Protein sequence: CASSEIRGITDTQYF.